A single sample gave rise to the 19 T cell receptor beta chains below, sequenced in a study of early T cells in non-severe SARS-CoV-2 infection. TCRdb used MiXCR to reprocess the 5' RACE reads, holding one entry per CDR3 protein. The sample contains tens of thousands of distinct CDR3 sequences, less than 5% of which appear only once. Source material: whole blood. The receptors were sampled from an adult who was a healthcare worker with PCR-confirmed SARS-CoV-2 infection or an uninfected control (not recorded which).

Ten or more counts support this clonotype. The gene calls are TRBV20-1 and TRBJ2-7; tentative D call: TRBD2 (6 bases). The CDR3 totals 15 residues. Trimming pared 6 bases from V and 5 bases from J, leaving 23 bases between. Germline lookup yields CDR1 DFQATT and CDR2 SNEGSKA (reference sequence). CDR3 nucleotides: TGCAGTGCGCCGCTGGGGGGAGTGTCTTCTCACGAGCAGTACTTC. This sequence encodes CSAPLGGVSSHEQYF.

This clonotype was seen many times. This chain links TRBV28 with TRBJ2-7, with D unresolved. V was shortened by 5 bases and J by 6 bases, with 11 bases between the two germline ends. This CDR3 region has 12 residues. Germline-derived CDR1 and CDR2 are MDHEN and SYDVKM. In DNA, the CDR3 is TGTGCCAGCAGTCCCCTTCCCCCCGAGCAGTACTTC. Translating gives CASSPLPPEQYF.

This clonotype was seen ten or more times. This sequence joins TRBV6-2 or TRBV6-3 and TRBJ2-1; 11 bases map to TRBD2. The CDR3 is 19 residues long. The germline gives CDR1 MNHEY, CDR2 SVGEGT. V dropped 0 bases and J dropped 9; count of bases not matched to a gene: 16. The chain's CDR3 is CASSYSIGTSGPLYGEQFF. The CDR3 DNA follows: TGTGCCAGCAGTTACTCGATCGGGACTAGCGGTCCTTTGTATGGTGAGCAGTTCTTC.

This clonotype was found a few times. V gene TRBV6-1 combines with J gene TRBJ2-4; 9 nucleotides match TRBD2. V lost 3 bases to trimming and J lost 5 bases; unmatched junction nucleotides: 23. The CDR3 sequence is 21 residues long. The germline gives CDR1 MNHNS, CDR2 SASEGT. The CDR3 region is CASSDFLGGRARKPHQNIQYF. The CDR3 DNA is TGTGCCAGCAGTGATTTCCTCGGCGGGAGGGCCAGAAAGCCCCACCAAAACATTCAGTACTTC.

This clonotype occurred many times. This chain uses TRBV29-1 with TRBJ2-1, with 9 positions matching TRBD2. CDR1 is SQVTM, CDR2 ANQGSEA, per germline. V trimming: 0 bases; J trimming: 8 bases; junction bases outside the gene matches: 20. The CDR3 spans 19 residues. CDR3 amino acids: CSVEDTASGNFLDSDEQFF. The CDR3 bases are TGCAGCGTTGAAGATACGGCTAGCGGGAACTTTCTGGATTCGGATGAGCAGTTCTTC.

There are many counts of this clonotype. This chain uses TRBV7-9 with TRBJ2-1; D gene unclear. V lost 2 bases and J lost 0, with 11 bases in between. Germline assignment: CDR1 SEHNR and CDR2 FQNEAQ (reference sequence). The CDR3 extends over 16 amino acids. The DNA for the CDR3 is TGTGCCAGCAGCTTATGGTCGCTATCCTCCTACAATGAGCAGTTCTTC. This codes for CASSLWSLSSYNEQFF.

In its sample, this clonotype was seen many times. The rearrangement joins TRBV29-1 to TRBJ1-1; D may be TRBD1 (5 bases). Germline V lookup: CDR1 SQVTM, CDR2 ANQGSEA. The CDR3 length is 12 residues. Trimming took off 6 bases at V and 4 bases at J, with 12 bases between the two ends. As DNA, the CDR3 is TGCAGCGTGCACACCAGGGCCACTGAAGCTTTCTTT. This gives the protein CSVHTRATEAFF.

This clonotype showed up many times. This chain links TRBV6-1 with TRBJ1-2, with D possibly TRBD1 on 5 matching bases. Germline CDR1 reads MNHNS; CDR2 reads SASEGT. V was trimmed by 7 bases and J by 0 bases, leaving 18 bases between them. This CDR3 spans 16 amino acids. This chain's CDR3 is CASKNGGVGSNYGYTF. CDR3 nucleotide sequence: TGTGCCAGCAAGAATGGGGGGGTCGGCTCTAACTATGGCTACACCTTC.

This clonotype showed up many times. This chain connects TRBV28 to TRBJ2-2; TRBD1 matches at 8 bases. Losses at the gene ends were 6 bases for V and 5 bases for J; bases not matched to a gene: 11. Germline V CDR1 and CDR2: MDHEN, SYDVKM. CDR3 length: 16 amino acids. CDR3 amino acids: CASRLQWTGKTGELFF. As DNA, the CDR3 is TGTGCCAGCAGACTTCAATGGACAGGGAAGACCGGGGAGCTGTTTTTT.

V usage is TRBV28 and J usage is TRBJ1-1, with 10 bases that match TRBD1. V was clipped by 5 bases and J by 4 bases; unmatched bases: 16. The CDR3 covers 18 residues. Germline V gene data show CDR1 as MDHEN and CDR2 as SYDVKM. The CDR3 coding sequence is TGTGCCAGCAGTCCTCCCCCGGGACAGGGGCTGGGGGGCACTGAAGCTTTCTTT. Protein sequence: CASSPPPGQGLGGTEAFF.

This clonotype was detected only a few times. The chain joins TRBV20-1 to TRBJ2-1; 7 nucleotides agree with TRBD2. Germline CDR1 and CDR2: DFQATT and SNEGSKA (reference sequence). The CDR3 extends over 15 amino acids. V gave up 0 bases and J gave up 4 bases; unmatched junction bases: 6. CDR3 amino acids: CSARDAGVAYNEQFF. The CDR3 DNA follows: TGCAGTGCTAGAGATGCGGGAGTAGCTTACAATGAGCAGTTCTTC.

This clonotype was seen repeatedly, ten times or more. The chain uses TRBV19 and TRBJ1-5; no clear D gene. The CDR3 sequence is 13 residues long. In germline, CDR1 is LNHDA, CDR2 SQIVND (reference sequence). Deletions cut 3 bases from V and 4 bases from J, with 7 bases between. CDR3 residues: CASSMEANQPQHF. DNA for the CDR3: TGTGCCAGTAGTATGGAAGCTAATCAGCCCCAGCATTTT.

In this sample, this clonotype turned up many times. The chain joins TRBV12-3 or TRBV12-4 to TRBJ2-2; D is ambiguous. This CDR3 is built from 18 residues. V was clipped by 6 bases and J by 0 bases, with 20 bases between them. The CDR3 reads CASSRVGIRTANTGELFF. The CDR3 bases are TGTGCCAGCAGCCGCGTTGGGATAAGAACCGCGAACACCGGGGAGCTGTTTTTT.

This clonotype appeared many times. The chain uses TRBV12-2 and TRBJ2-7; the table names TRBD1, a call not compared with the DNA. TRBV12-2 is assigned pseudogene status. The CDR3 contains 15 residues. The CDR3 region has the DNA TGTGCAAGTCGCTCGAGACAGGGCCCGTCCTACGAGCAGTACTTC. It encodes CASRSRQGPSYEQYF.

There are many counts of this clonotype. The chain employs TRBV19 and TRBJ2-6; perhaps TRBD1 as D (5 bases). The V and J ends lost 1 base and 0 bases respectively, with 16 bases between them. The CDR3 has 19 residues. The V gene's germline CDR1 is LNHDA and CDR2 SQIVND (reference sequence). The CDR3 DNA reads TGTGCCAGTAGTATAGGACAGAGCTCATGGTTCTCTGGGGCCAACGTCCTGACTTTC. Translating it yields CASSIGQSSWFSGANVLTF.

This clonotype has at least ten counts. The J gene is TRBJ1-1, the V gene TRBV28; D not certain. Germline loops: CDR1 MDHEN, CDR2 SYDVKM. This CDR3 is built from 13 residues. The germline V and J ends were trimmed by 5 bases and 3 bases, with 10 bases remaining between them. Written as DNA, the CDR3 is TGTGCCAGCAGTCGACACCCGCACACTGAAGCTTTCTTT. It translates to CASSRHPHTEAFF.

This clonotype was seen many times. This chain links TRBV4-1 with TRBJ2-3; TRBD2 matches at 9 bases. The CDR3 has 16 residues. The ends lost 7 bases at V and 1 base at J; junction bases unmatched: 9. In germline, CDR1 is MGHRA, CDR2 YSYEKL. Here the CDR3 DNA reads TGCGCCAGCACAGCGGGAGGCGGTGTGGGCACAGATACGCAGTATTTT. It is translated as CASTAGGGVGTDTQYF.

This clonotype was counted many times. CDR3 sequence (DNA): TGTGCCAGCAGTCCCGGGACAACGAACACCGGGGAGCTGTTTTTT. It encodes CASSPGTTNTGELFF. The J gene is TRBJ2-2, the V gene TRBV6-2 or TRBV6-3, with TRBD1 as a possible D gene (6 bases). Germline assignment: CDR1 MNHEY and CDR2 SVGEGT. Trimming cost V 5 bases and J 0 bases, with 10 bases left between them. The CDR3 has 15 residues.

This clonotype was seen many times. The chain couples TRBV20-1 to TRBJ2-5; 12 nucleotides match TRBD2. Per the germline V gene, CDR1 is DFQATT and CDR2 is SNEGSKA (reference sequence). The CDR3 contains 19 residues. V was clipped by 1 base and J by 1 base; unmatched bases: 13. This CDR3 reads CSARVPGRLAGGPQETQYF. CDR3 coding DNA: TGCAGTGCTAGAGTCCCGGGTCGGCTAGCGGGAGGGCCCCAAGAGACCCAGTACTTC.